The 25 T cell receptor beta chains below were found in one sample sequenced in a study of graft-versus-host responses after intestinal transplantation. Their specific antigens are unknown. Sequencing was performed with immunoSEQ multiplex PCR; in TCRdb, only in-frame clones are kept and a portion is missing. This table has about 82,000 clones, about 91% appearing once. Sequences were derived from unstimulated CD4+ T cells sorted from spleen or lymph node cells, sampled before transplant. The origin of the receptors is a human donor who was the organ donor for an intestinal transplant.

As DNA, the CDR3 is TGTGCCAGTAGGTCGTGGGTGGCGGATGAGCAGTTCTTC. Residues: CASRSWVADEQFF. The rearrangement links TRBV6-5 to TRBJ2-1; D is unclear. This CDR3 is built from 13 residues. Germline CDR1 is MNHEY and CDR2 is SVGAGI. V was clipped by 9 bases and J by 8 bases, with 17 bases between them.

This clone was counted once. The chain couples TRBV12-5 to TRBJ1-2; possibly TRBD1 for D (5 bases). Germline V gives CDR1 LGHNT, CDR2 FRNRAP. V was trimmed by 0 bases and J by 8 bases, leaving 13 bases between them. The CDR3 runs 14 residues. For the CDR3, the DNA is TGTGCTAGTGGTTTGGTACATCAGGGCAAAGGCTACACCTTC. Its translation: CASGLVHQGKGYTF.

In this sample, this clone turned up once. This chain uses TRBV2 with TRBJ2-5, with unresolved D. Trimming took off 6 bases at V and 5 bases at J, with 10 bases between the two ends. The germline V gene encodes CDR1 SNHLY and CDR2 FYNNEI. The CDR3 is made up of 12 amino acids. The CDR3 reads CASSTIGETQYF. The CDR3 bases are TGTGCCAGCAGCACTATTGGTGAGACCCAGTACTTC.

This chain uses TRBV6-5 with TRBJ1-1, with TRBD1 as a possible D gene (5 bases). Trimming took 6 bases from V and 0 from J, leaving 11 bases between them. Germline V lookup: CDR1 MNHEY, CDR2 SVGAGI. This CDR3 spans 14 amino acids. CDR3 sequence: CASRKTEMNTEAFF. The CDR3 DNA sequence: TGTGCCAGCAGGAAGACAGAAATGAACACTGAAGCTTTCTTT.

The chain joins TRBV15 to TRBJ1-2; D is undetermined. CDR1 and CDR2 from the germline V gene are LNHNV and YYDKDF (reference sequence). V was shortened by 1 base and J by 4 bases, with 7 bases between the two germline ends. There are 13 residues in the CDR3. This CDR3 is CATSRVPSYGYTF. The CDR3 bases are TGTGCCACCAGCAGAGTCCCCAGCTATGGCTACACCTTC.

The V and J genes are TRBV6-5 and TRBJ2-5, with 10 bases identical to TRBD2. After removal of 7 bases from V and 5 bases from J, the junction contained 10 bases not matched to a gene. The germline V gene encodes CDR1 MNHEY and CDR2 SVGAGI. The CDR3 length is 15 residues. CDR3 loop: CASTRAGGPMETQYF. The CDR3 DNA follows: TGTGCCAGCACCCGAGCGGGGGGGCCAATGGAGACCCAGTACTTC.

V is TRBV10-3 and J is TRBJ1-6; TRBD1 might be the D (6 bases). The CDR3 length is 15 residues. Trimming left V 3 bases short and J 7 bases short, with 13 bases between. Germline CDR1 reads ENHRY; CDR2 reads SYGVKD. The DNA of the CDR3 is TGTGCCATCAGTGATTCCAGGGGTGAAAATTCACCCCTCCACTTT. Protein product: CAISDSRGENSPLHF.

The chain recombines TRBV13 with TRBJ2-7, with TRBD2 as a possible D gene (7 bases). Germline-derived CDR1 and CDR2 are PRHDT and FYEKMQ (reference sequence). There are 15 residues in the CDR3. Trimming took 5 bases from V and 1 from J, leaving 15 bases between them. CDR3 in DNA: TGTGCCAGCAGCCTAAGGGGGAGGGGGTCCTACGAGCAGTACTTC. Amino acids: CASSLRGRGSYEQYF.

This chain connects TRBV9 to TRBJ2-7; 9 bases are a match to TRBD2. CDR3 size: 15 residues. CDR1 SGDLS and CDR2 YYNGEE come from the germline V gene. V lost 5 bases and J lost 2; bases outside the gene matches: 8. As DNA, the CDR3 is TGTGCCAGCAGATACAGGACTAGCGAGACCTACGAGCAGTACTTC. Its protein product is CASRYRTSETYEQYF.

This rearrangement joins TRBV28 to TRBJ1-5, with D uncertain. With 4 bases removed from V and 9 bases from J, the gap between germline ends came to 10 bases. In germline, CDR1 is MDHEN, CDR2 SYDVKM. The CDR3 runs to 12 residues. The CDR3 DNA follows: TGTGCCAGCAGTTCCCCCCTTGTGCCCCAGCATTTT. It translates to CASSSPLVPQHF.

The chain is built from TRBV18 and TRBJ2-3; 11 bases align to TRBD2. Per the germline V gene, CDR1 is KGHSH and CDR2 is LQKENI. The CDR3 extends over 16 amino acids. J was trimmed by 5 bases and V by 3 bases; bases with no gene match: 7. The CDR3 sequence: CASSPNSGGALDTQYF. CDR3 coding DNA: TGTGCCAGCTCACCGAATAGCGGGGGGGCCTTAGATACGCAGTATTTT.

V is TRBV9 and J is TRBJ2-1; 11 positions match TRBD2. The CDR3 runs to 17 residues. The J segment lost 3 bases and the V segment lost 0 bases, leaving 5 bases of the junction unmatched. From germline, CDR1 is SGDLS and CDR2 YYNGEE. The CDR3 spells CASSVGGLAENYNEQFF. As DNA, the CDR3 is TGTGCCAGCAGCGTAGGGGGACTAGCGGAGAACTACAATGAGCAGTTCTTC.

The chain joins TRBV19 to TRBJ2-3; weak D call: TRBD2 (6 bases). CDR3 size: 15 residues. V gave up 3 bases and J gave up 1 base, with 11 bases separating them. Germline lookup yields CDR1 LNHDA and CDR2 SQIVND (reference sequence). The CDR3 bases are TGTGCCAGTAGTATCCAGGCTAGCGGCACAGATACGCAGTATTTT. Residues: CASSIQASGTDTQYF.

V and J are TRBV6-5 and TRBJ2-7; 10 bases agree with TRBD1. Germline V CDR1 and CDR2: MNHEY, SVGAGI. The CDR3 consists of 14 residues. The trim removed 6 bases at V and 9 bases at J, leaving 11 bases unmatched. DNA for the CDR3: TGTGCCAGCAGGTCCGGGACAGGGGATAGGGGGCAGTACTTC. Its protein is CASRSGTGDRGQYF.

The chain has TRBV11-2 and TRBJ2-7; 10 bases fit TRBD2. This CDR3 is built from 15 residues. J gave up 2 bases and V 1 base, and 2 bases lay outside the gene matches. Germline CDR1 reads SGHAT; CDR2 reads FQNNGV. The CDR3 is CASSLGLAGAYEQYF. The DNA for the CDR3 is TGTGCCAGCAGCTTAGGTCTAGCGGGAGCCTACGAGCAGTACTTC.

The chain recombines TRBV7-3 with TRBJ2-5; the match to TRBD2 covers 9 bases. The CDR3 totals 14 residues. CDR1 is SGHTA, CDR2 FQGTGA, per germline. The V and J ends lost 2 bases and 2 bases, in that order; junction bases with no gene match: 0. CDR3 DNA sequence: TGTGCCAGCAGCTTACTAGCGGGGCAAGAGACCCAGTACTTC. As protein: CASSLLAGQETQYF.

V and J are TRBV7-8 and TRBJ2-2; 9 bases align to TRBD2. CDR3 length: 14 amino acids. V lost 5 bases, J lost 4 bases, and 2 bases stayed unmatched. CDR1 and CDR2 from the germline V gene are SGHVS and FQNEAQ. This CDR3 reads CASSGGLATGELFF. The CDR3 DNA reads TGTGCCAGCAGCGGGGGACTAGCCACCGGGGAGCTGTTTTTT.

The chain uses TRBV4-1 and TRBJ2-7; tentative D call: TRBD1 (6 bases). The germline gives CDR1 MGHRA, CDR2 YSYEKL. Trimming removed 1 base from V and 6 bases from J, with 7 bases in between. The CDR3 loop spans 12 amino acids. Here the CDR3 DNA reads TGCGCCAGCAGCCAAGTCAGGGGCGAGCAGTACTTC. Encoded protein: CASSQVRGEQYF.

The CDR3 spells CASRVLAGAFTDTQYF. The DNA of the CDR3 is TGCGCCAGTAGAGTACTAGCGGGGGCTTTCACAGATACGCAGTATTTT. The chain combines TRBV4-1 with TRBJ2-3, with 11 nucleotides matching TRBD2. The J segment lost 2 bases and the V segment lost 9 bases, leaving 10 bases of the junction unmatched. This CDR3 is built from 16 residues. Germline CDR1 is MGHRA and CDR2 is YSYEKL.

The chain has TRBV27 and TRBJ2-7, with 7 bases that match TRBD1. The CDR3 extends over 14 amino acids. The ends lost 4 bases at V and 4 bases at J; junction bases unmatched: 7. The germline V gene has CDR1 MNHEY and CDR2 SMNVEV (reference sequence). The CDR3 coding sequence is TGTGCCAGCAGTTACCGTTTACAGGGGTACGAGCAGTACTTC. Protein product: CASSYRLQGYEQYF.

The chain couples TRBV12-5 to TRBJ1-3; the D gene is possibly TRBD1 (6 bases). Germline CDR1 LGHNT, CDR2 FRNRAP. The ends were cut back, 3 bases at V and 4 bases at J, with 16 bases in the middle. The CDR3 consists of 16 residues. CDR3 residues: CASGFLGAVGGNTIYF. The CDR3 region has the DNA TGTGCTAGTGGTTTTCTGGGGGCCGTGGGGGGAAACACCATATATTTT.

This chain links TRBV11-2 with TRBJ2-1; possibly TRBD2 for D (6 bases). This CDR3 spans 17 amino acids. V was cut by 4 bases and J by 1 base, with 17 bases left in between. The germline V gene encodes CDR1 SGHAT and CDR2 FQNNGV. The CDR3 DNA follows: TGTGCCAGCAGCTCCTTACCGGGACTTGTTTCCTACAATGAGCAGTTCTTC. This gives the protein CASSSLPGLVSYNEQFF.

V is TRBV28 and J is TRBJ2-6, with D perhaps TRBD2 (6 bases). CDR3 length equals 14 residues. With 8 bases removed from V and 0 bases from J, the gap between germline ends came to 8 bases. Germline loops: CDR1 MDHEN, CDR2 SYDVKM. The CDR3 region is CASGGSSGANVLTF. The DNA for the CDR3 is TGTGCCAGCGGGGGGAGCTCTGGGGCCAACGTCCTGACTTTC.

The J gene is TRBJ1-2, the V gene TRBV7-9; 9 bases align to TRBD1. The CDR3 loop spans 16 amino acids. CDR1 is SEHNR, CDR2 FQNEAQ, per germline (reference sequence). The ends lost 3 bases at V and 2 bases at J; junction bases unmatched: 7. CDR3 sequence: CASSFTRGQGNYGYTF. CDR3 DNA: TGTGCCAGCAGCTTCACTCGAGGACAGGGGAACTATGGCTACACCTTC. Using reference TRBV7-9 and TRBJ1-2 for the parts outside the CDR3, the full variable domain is DTGVSQNPRHKITKRGQNVTFRCDPISEHNRLYWYRQTLGQGPEFLTYFQNEAQLEKSRLLSDRFSAERPKGSFSTLEIQRTEQGDSAMYLCASSFTRGQGNYGYTFGSGTRLTVV.

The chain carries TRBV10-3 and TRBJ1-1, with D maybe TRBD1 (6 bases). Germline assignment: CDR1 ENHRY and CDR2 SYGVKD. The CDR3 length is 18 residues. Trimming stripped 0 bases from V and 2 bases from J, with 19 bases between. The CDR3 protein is CAISESRTDGPINTEAFF. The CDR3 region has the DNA TGTGCCATCAGTGAGTCCCGGACAGACGGCCCGATAAACACTGAAGCTTTCTTT.